Each of the 20 T cell receptor beta chains below was sequenced from the same sample in a study of control samples from healthy donors and cancer patients. Generated by immunoSEQ multiplex PCR, the TCRdb table keeps only in-frame clones and is missing some. The table shows about 180,000 clones, with approximately 94% occurring only once. Sequencing input: blood. The receptors stem from a woman under 30 in good health.

V and J are TRBV7-2 and TRBJ2-5; maybe TRBD1 (6 bases). Germline lookup yields CDR1 SGHTA and CDR2 FQGNSA. Deletions cut 5 bases from V and 4 bases from J, with 14 bases between. This CDR3 has 14 residues. The CDR3, as DNA: TGTGCCAGCAGCCCAGGACAGACCCGAGAGACCCAGTACTTC. Translating gives CASSPGQTRETQYF.

The rearrangement uses TRBV28 and TRBJ1-5; 10 bases line up with TRBD1. The CDR3 spans 16 residues. Germline V gives CDR1 MDHEN, CDR2 SYDVKM. Trimming took 6 bases from V and 7 from J; bases not matched to a gene: 12. For the CDR3, the DNA is TGTGCCAGCAGCTCAAGACAGGGGGCGCCCCGGCAGCCCCAGCATTTT. This gives the protein CASSSRQGAPRQPQHF.

This chain uses TRBV4-1 with TRBJ2-1; TRBD2 matches at 8 bases. V dropped 4 bases and J dropped 2; count of bases not matched to a gene: 4. The CDR3 length is 15 residues. Per germline, CDR1 MGHRA and CDR2 YSYEKL. The CDR3 protein is CASSPSGGAYNEQFF. In DNA, the CDR3 is TGCGCCAGCAGCCCGTCGGGGGGGGCCTACAATGAGCAGTTCTTC.

This chain joins TRBV11-1 and TRBJ2-1; D is possibly TRBD1 (6 bases). V lost 5 bases, J lost 11 bases, and 16 bases lay in between. This CDR3 is built from 13 residues. The germline CDR1 and CDR2 sequences are SGHAT and FQDESV (reference sequence). For the CDR3, the DNA is TGTGCCAGCAGCCGGCTCCGGACAGCGCAGCAGTTCTTC. This codes for CASSRLRTAQQFF.

CDR3 sequence: CASSEALQIPLNTEAFF. The CDR3 DNA follows: TGTGCCAGCAGTGAAGCGCTTCAGATCCCGCTGAACACTGAAGCTTTCTTT. J is TRBJ1-1 and V is TRBV2; D not resolved. The germline V gene has CDR1 SNHLY and CDR2 FYNNEI. Trimming removed 0 bases at V and 0 bases at J, with 14 bases between. The CDR3 length is 17 residues.

This clone was observed once. The rearrangement uses TRBV27 and TRBJ1-2, with D maybe TRBD1 (5 bases). CDR1 MNHEY and CDR2 SMNVEV come from the germline V gene (reference sequence). The CDR3 runs to 14 residues. Trimming took 1 base from V and 6 from J, leaving 12 bases between them. The CDR3 coding sequence is TGTGCCAGCAGTTTATGGGGGGGTGGGAATGGCTACACCTTC. This translates into CASSLWGGGNGYTF.

This chain connects TRBV3-1 (or the pseudogene TRBV3-2) to TRBJ2-3; the D gene is possibly TRBD2 (5 bases). V lost 2 bases and J lost 6, with 9 bases in between. Germline-derived CDR1 and CDR2 are LGHDT and YNNKEL (reference sequence). This CDR3 spans 13 amino acids. The CDR3 is CASSQRGWDTQYF. In nucleotides, the CDR3 is TGTGCCAGCAGCCAACGAGGGTGGGATACGCAGTATTTT.

The chain combines TRBV5-1 with TRBJ1-2, with TRBD1 matching over 9 bases. The trim removed 2 bases at V and 4 bases at J, leaving 12 bases unmatched. The CDR3 runs 17 residues. Germline values: CDR1 SGHRS, CDR2 YFSETQ. The CDR3 region is CASSFQTGTGFLYGYTF. CDR3 bases: TGCGCCAGCAGCTTTCAAACCGGGACAGGGTTCCTCTATGGCTACACCTTC.

The chain is built from TRBV21-1 and TRBJ2-5. TRBV21-1 is noted as a pseudogene. The CDR3 spans 18 residues. CDR3 amino acids: CASRRSSGSRGLQETQYF. The CDR3, as DNA: TGTGCCAGCCGACGCTCTTCGGGTTCCCGGGGCCTCCAAGAGACCCAGTACTTC.

The genes are TRBV9 and TRBJ1-1, with D possibly matching TRBD1 (5 bases). Germline V gene sequence: CDR1 SGDLS, CDR2 YYNGEE. This CDR3 spans 15 amino acids. The ends were cut back, 3 bases at V and 0 bases at J, with 12 bases in the middle. Written as DNA, the CDR3 is TGTGCCAGCAGCGCCTCCGGGACGGTGAACACTGAAGCTTTCTTT. Translating it yields CASSASGTVNTEAFF. Full variable domain (rest looked up from reference TRBV9 and TRBJ1-1): DSGVTQTPKHLITATGQRVTLRCSPRSGDLSVYWYQQSLDQGLQFLIQYYNGEERAKGNILERFSAQQFPDLHSELNLSSLELGDSALYFCASSASGTVNTEAFFGQGTRLTVV.

The rearrangement links TRBV28 to TRBJ1-1, with a possible D match to TRBD1 (6 bases). Germline lookup yields CDR1 MDHEN and CDR2 SYDVKM. Trimming removed 3 bases at V and 4 bases at J, with 15 bases between. The CDR3 has 15 residues. The CDR3 reads CASSFRGGPSTEAFF. For the CDR3, the DNA is TGTGCCAGCAGTTTTAGGGGGGGTCCCTCCACTGAAGCTTTCTTT.

The chain carries TRBV4-3 and TRBJ1-2, with TRBD1 as a possible D gene (5 bases). There are 16 residues in the CDR3. V shed 4 bases and J shed 3 bases, with 18 bases lying between them. Per the germline V gene, CDR1 is LGHNA and CDR2 is YSLEER. CDR3 in DNA: TGCGCCAGCAGCCCTCTCGGAGGGGCATCTGACTATGGCTACACCTTC. Its translation: CASSPLGGASDYGYTF.

The chain combines TRBV23-1 with TRBJ2-3, with D possibly being TRBD1 (7 bases). TRBV23-1 is placed among ORFs of uncertain function. This CDR3 spans 21 amino acids. V shed 4 bases and J shed 4 bases, with 33 bases lying between them. The DNA for the CDR3 is TGCGCCAGCAGTCTGGCTGGAATCCGGCTAGCGCGACAGGGCGGGGCAGATACGCAGTATTTT. This codes for CASSLAGIRLARQGGADTQYF.

The rearrangement links TRBV24-1 to TRBJ2-3; 7 bases line up with TRBD1. Unmatched junction bases numbered 5, after V lost 4 bases and J lost 5 bases. Germline V gives CDR1 KGHDR, CDR2 SFDVKD. This CDR3 region has 14 residues. DNA for the CDR3: TGTGCCACCAGTGACCCGTCAGGGGGAGATACGCAGTATTTT. This translates into CATSDPSGGDTQYF.

The chain carries TRBV15 and TRBJ2-4; 8 nucleotides align to TRBD2. The length of the CDR3 is 19 residues. The V gene end was trimmed by 3 bases and the J gene end by 1 base; junction bases not matched to a gene: 14. Germline V gives CDR1 LNHNV, CDR2 YYDKDF (reference sequence). DNA for the CDR3: TGTGCCACCAGCAGTCCCGGTGGAGCGGGGGCGGGGGCCAAAAACATTCAGTACTTC. Its translation: CATSSPGGAGAGAKNIQYF.

V gene TRBV7-8 combines with J gene TRBJ1-4, with D tentatively TRBD1 (6 bases). The CDR3 covers 17 residues. Per the germline V gene, CDR1 is SGHVS and CDR2 is FQNEAQ. With 5 bases removed from V and 2 bases from J, the gap between germline ends came to 18 bases. The CDR3 sequence: CASSQEGVGRTNEKLFF. The CDR3 nucleotides read TGTGCCAGCAGCCAGGAGGGGGTGGGACGGACTAATGAAAAACTGTTTTTT.

The rearrangement joins TRBV6-6 to TRBJ2-7; the match to TRBD1 covers 11 bases. Germline-derived CDR1 and CDR2 are MNHNY and SVGAGI (reference sequence). This CDR3 has 14 amino acids. V lost 8 bases and J lost 4; bases outside the gene matches: 7. CDR3 protein: CASAAGQGVYEQYF. Here the CDR3 DNA reads TGTGCCAGCGCGGCGGGACAGGGGGTGTACGAGCAGTACTTC.

The chain is built from TRBV24-1 and TRBJ2-3; perhaps TRBD2 as D (7 bases). Trimming removed 7 bases from V and 6 bases from J, with 19 bases in between. The CDR3 has 15 residues. CDR1 and CDR2 (germline): KGHDR, SFDVKD. The CDR3 spells CATSGSGAQGDTQYF. CDR3 DNA: TGTGCCACCAGCGGGAGCGGGGCCCAGGGGGATACGCAGTATTTT.

CDR3 DNA sequence: TGTGCCAGCAGAATGAACAATGAGCAGTTCTTC. It codes for CASRMNNEQFF. The chain employs TRBV5-7 and TRBJ2-1, with D unclear. TRBV5-7 is an ORF; its function is uncertain. V was shortened by 5 bases and J by 5 bases, with 5 bases between the two germline ends. The CDR3 runs to 11 residues.

This clone was counted a single time. V gene TRBV5-1 combines with J gene TRBJ1-2; tentative D call: TRBD1 (5 bases). Germline values: CDR1 SGHRS, CDR2 YFSETQ. The CDR3 sequence is 14 residues long. The ends were cut back, 4 bases at V and 8 bases at J, with 18 bases in the middle. The CDR3 loop is CASSLPGTAGGYTF. For the CDR3, the DNA is TGCGCCAGCAGCCTCCCGGGGACGGCAGGGGGCTACACCTTC. Combining the CDR3 with reference TRBV5-1 and TRBJ1-2 gives the whole variable domain KAGVTQTPRYLIKTRGQQVTLSCSPISGHRSVSWYQQTPGQGLQFLFEYFSETQRNKGNFPGRFSGRQFSNSRSEMNVSTLELGDSALYLCASSLPGTAGGYTFGSGTRLTVV.